This is a list of T cell receptor beta chains from one sample in a study of OX40 agonist ivuxolimab in advanced cancers. The data were produced by immunoSEQ multiplex PCR, yet TCRdb's version contains in-frame clones alone and is incomplete. This repertoire shows some 76,000 clones, about 87% found once; its top ten account for about 7.3%. The source was CD4+ or CD8+ T cells sorted from blood, collected in a trial of the OX40 agonist ivuxolimab. These TCRs come from an adult with an advanced solid tumor such as melanoma, head and neck, liver or kidney cancer. CDR3s include the opening cysteine and the closing phenylalanine or tryptophan.

TRBV5-1 CASSYGGVNTGELFF
TRBV9 CASSVAGGFYEQYF
TRBV7-8 CASSLMVNRGIANTGELFF
TRBV7-2 CASSLAPSRQGGDGYTF
TRBV30 CAWSLGGLNSPLHF
TRBV7-9 CASSLWAGLHSGANVLTF
TRBV2 CASSRTGLRSYTF
TRBV18 CASATTNTEAFF
TRBV28 CASSWVYGYTF
TRBV5-8 CASSLVGQPQHF